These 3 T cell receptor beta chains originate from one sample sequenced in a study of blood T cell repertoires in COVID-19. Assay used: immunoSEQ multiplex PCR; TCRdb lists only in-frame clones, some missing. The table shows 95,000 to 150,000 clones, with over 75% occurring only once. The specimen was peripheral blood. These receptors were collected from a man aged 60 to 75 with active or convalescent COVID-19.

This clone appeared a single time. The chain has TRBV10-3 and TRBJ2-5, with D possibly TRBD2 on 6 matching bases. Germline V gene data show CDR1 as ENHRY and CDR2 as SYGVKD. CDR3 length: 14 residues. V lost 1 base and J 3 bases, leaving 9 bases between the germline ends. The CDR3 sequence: CAISEFGGEETQYF. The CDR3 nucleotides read TGTGCCATCAGTGAGTTTGGCGGGGAAGAGACCCAGTACTTC.

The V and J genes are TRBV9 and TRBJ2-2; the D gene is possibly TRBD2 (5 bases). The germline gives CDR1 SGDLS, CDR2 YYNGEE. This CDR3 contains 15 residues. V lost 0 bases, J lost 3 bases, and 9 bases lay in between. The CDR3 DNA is TGTGCCAGCAGCGTAGGGGGAGCCTACACCGGGGAGCTGTTTTTT. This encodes CASSVGGAYTGELFF.

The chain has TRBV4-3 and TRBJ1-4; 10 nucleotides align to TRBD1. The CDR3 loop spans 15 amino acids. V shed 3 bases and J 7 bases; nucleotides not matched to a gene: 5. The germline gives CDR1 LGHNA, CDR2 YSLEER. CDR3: CASSQGQGLSEKLFF. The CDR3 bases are TGCGCCAGCAGCCAGGGACAGGGGCTTTCTGAAAAACTGTTTTTT.